The entry below describes one T cell receptor (beta chain). Its matching antigen is unknown. The sample is drawn from a study of cytomegalovirus exposure and HLA in healthy donors. Points from the study as a whole: Judged likely to be a sequencing artifact was a cluster of highly shared sequence variants. The authors later found HLA-associated TCR beta chains more clonally expanded than equally common others. A previous analysis found most TCR beta V segments productive roughly 87% or roughly 30% of the time.

The CDR3 extends over 17 amino acids. Looked up from germline, CDR1 is SGHTA and CDR2 is FQGNSA. V was pared by 5 bases and J by 4 bases, with 15 bases of the junction left unmatched. Participants comprised healthy donors of bone marrow. The PCR employed 60 Vbeta primers together with 13 Jbeta primers. Method: immunoSEQ multiplex PCR; TCRdb's copy keeps in-frame clones and lacks some. The sample has 85,000 to 110,000 clones, approximately 72% seen once. The V gene is TRBV7-2, the J gene TRBJ2-5, with 8 nucleotides matching TRBD2. The TCR sequence derives from a woman in her 50s in good health and CMV-seronegative. The material sequenced was PBMCs. The CDR3 spells CASSKPSYGGAGETQYF. As DNA, the CDR3 is TGTGCCAGCAGCAAACCGAGCTACGGGGGGGCCGGAGAGACCCAGTACTTC.